The clone carrying this TCR beta chain was counted many times. Its antigen is as yet unknown. TCRdb redid the calling of the RACE reads with MiXCR, one entry per CDR3 protein. The sample gives 300,000 to 350,000 distinct CDR3 sequences, roughly 6.9% of which show up once; approximately 8% is in the top ten. Germline trimming cut 6 bases from V and 2 bases from J; bases unmatched to any gene: 7. This CDR3 has 14 amino acids. CDR1 is DFQATT, CDR2 SNEGSKA, per germline (reference sequence). The data originate from a study of human T cells and chemical hapten exposure. In the study overall: Across the whole study, which lasted 20 to 30 weeks, patients were given diphenylcyclopropenone on the scalp once a week.

The study, taken as a whole, reports: The number of TCRs over 1 in 1000 frequency stayed unchanged after DPC.

This sample's time point: patch test 1, 2 weeks after DPC sensitization. Treatment here: therapeutic diphenylcyclopropenone sensitization with weekly scalp DPC. Material: whole blood, obtained in connection with sensitization to the hapten diphenylcyclopropenone (DPC). The chain uses TRBV20-1 and TRBJ2-5, with TRBD2 matching over 9 bases. This TCR came from a woman aged 18 to 35 with alopecia areata. Some clones in this sample may be carry-over from other donors' samples. The CDR3 DNA follows: TGCAGTGCGCGGCTAGCGGGGCCGCAAGAGACCCAGTACTTC. Its translation is CSARLAGPQETQYF.